Shown below are 5 T cell receptor beta chains from a single sample sequenced in a study of post-analysis software for immune sequencing data. Study results and caveats: TRBV segments more frequent in patients than in controls numbered a few and included TRBV5-6, TRBV5-1 and TRBV20-1.

Their antigen targets remain unknown. cDNA libraries for TCR beta contained unique molecular identifiers. TCRdb reprocessed the PCR reads with MiXCR, giving one entry per CDR3 protein. Of 180,000 or so distinct CDR3 sequences listed, over 25% were seen once; the top ten hold less than 4%. The sequencing input was blood. Receptors originate from a girl under 18 with multiple sclerosis.

This clonotype was seen ten or more times. The CDR3 DNA reads as TGTGCCAGCAGCTTAGGTACCGGACAGGGACTGGGACACTACGAGCAGTACTTC. It is translated as CASSLGTGQGLGHYEQYF. This chain links TRBV11-2 with TRBJ2-7; 8 bases align to TRBD1. V lost 1 base and J lost 3; bases outside the gene matches: 14. Germline assignment: CDR1 SGHAT and CDR2 FQNNGV. This CDR3 contains 18 residues.

This clonotype was observed at least ten times. The chain employs TRBV20-1 and TRBJ2-1, with 13 bases fitting TRBD2. In germline, CDR1 is DFQATT, CDR2 SNEGSKA (reference sequence). V was pared by 6 bases and J by 6 bases, with 5 bases of the junction left unmatched. The CDR3 extends over 14 amino acids. The CDR3 loop is CSAKGLAGSNEQFF. The CDR3 DNA sequence: TGCAGTGCCAAGGGACTAGCGGGAAGCAATGAGCAGTTCTTC.

This clonotype was seen many times. The DNA is omitted, as the CDR3 cannot be located on it reliably, and the CDR3 follows TCRdb's listing. CDR3 region: CATSRDTPFTQETQYFGSQYF. The chain links TRBV15 to TRBJ2-5. The CDR3 is made up of 21 amino acids, end residues included. Germline-derived CDR1 and CDR2 are LNHNV and YYDKDF (reference sequence).

This clonotype was observed many times. V is TRBV20-1 and J is TRBJ2-1, with 7 nucleotides matching TRBD2. The germline V gene has CDR1 DFQATT and CDR2 SNEGSKA (reference sequence). This CDR3 is built from 15 residues. The V and J ends lost 5 bases and 5 bases, in that order; junction bases with no gene match: 12. The CDR3 nucleotides are TGCAGTGCTCCCCGGGACTACCAGAACCACAATGAGCAGTTCTTC. Protein sequence: CSAPRDYQNHNEQFF.

This rearrangement joins TRBV7-9 to TRBJ1-1; no clear D gene. V dropped 9 bases and J dropped 5 bases, with 13 bases sitting between them. CDR3 size: 12 residues. The germline V gene encodes CDR1 SEHNR and CDR2 FQNEAQ (reference sequence). In nucleotides, the CDR3 is TGTGCCAGTTTCCCTGGAGGGACTGAAGCTTTCTTT. Protein sequence: CASFPGGTEAFF.